This section outlines one TCR beta chain sequence together with its context. Investigators excluded patients with uncontrolled infection, other autoimmune disease, pregnancy or lactation. V was clipped by 5 bases and J by 8 bases; unmatched bases: 10. The CDR3 length is 16 residues. The germline CDR1 and CDR2 sequences are PRHDT and FYEKMQ (reference sequence). Regions amplified from RNA transcripts were the TCR beta CDR3 regions. The HTBI primer set was used in a first-round RT-PCR of the TCR CDR3. One entry per CDR3 protein results from TCRdb running MiXCR on the multiplex PCR reads. This sample yields under 400,000 distinct CDR3 sequences, of which roughly 17% are seen a single time; around a third belongs to the top ten. This entry comes from a study of T cells in Graves' hyperthyroidism and ophthalmopathy.

This clonotype was obtained from a man aged 25-45 years with Graves' hyperthyroidism. The sequenced material came from blood. V gene TRBV13 combines with J gene TRBJ1-6; 9 positions agree with TRBD1. CDR3 in amino acids: CASSPGQGKTYSPLHF. DNA for the CDR3: TGTGCCAGCAGCCCCGGACAGGGGAAAACGTATTCACCCCTCCACTTT.